This entry describes one T cell receptor (beta chain). This entry is derived from a study of PD-L1 blockade in urothelial cancer. On the study more broadly: Dosed intravenously at 1,200 mg every 3 weeks, atezolizumab was initiated by patients in the mid-2010s. Blood was subjected to analysis at 3 weeks (second dose) and 6 weeks following treatment start.

TCRdb keeps only in-frame clones here, not all; method: immunoSEQ multiplex PCR. Of 70,000 to 85,000 clones listed, roughly 84% were seen once; the top ten hold 4% to 6%. This TCR derives from a man between 65 and 85 years old with urothelial cancer. Sequences were derived from PBMCs, sampled around atezolizumab (anti-PD-L1) treatment.

The DNA of the CDR3 is TGTGCCAGCAGTACCCTAGCTGACACCATATATTTT. This codes for CASSTLADTIYF. The rearrangement uses TRBV2 and TRBJ1-3; unclear D gene. Germline V gene sequence: CDR1 SNHLY, CDR2 FYNNEI. V lost 5 bases to trimming and J lost 8 bases, with 10 bases between them. This CDR3 comprises 12 residues.